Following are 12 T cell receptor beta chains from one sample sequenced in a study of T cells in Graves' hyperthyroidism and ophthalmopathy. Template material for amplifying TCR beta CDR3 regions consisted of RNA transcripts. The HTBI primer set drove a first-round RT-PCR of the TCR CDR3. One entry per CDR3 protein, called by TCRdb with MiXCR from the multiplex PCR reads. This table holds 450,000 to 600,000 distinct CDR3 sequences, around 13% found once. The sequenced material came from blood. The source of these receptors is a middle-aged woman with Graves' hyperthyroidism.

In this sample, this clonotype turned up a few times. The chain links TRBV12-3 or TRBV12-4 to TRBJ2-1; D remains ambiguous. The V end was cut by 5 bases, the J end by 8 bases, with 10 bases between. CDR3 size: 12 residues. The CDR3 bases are TGTGCCAGCAGTACGGAACCGGATGAGCAGTTCTTC. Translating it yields CASSTEPDEQFF.

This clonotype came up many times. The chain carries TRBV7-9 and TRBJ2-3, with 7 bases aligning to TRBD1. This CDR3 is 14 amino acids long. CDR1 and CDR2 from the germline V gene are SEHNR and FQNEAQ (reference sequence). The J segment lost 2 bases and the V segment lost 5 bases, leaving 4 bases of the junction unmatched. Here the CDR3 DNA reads TGTGCCAGCAGCGGGACAGTTCCCACAGATACGCAGTATTTT. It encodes CASSGTVPTDTQYF.

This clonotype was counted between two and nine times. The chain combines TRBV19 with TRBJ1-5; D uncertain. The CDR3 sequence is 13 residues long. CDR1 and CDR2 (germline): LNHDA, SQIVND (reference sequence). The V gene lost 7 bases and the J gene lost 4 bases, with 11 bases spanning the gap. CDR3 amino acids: CASTGGPNQPQHF. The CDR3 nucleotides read TGTGCCAGTACGGGAGGGCCGAATCAGCCCCAGCATTTT.

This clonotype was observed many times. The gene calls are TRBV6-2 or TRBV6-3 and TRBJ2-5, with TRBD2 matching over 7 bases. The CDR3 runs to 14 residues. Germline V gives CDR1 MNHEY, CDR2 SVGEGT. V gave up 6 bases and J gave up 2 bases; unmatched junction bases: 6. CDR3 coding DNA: TGTGCCAGCAGACGCTGGGAGGGGCAAGAGACCCAGTACTTC. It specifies CASRRWEGQETQYF.

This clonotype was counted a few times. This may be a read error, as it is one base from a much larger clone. The DNA for the CDR3 is TGTGCCAGCTCACGACCCCCGGACAGAACGAACACTGAAGCTTCCTTT. As protein: CASSRPPDRTNTEASF. The chain links TRBV18 to TRBJ1-1, with TRBD1 as a possible D gene (6 bases). Per the germline V gene, CDR1 is KGHSH and CDR2 is LQKENI. CDR3 length: 16 residues.

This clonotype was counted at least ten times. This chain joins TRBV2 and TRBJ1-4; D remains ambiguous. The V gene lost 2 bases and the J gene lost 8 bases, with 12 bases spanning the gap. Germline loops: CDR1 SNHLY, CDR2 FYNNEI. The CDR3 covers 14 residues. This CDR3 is CASSESNPGEKLFF. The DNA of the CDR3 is TGTGCCAGCAGTGAAAGTAACCCGGGAGAAAAACTGTTTTTT.

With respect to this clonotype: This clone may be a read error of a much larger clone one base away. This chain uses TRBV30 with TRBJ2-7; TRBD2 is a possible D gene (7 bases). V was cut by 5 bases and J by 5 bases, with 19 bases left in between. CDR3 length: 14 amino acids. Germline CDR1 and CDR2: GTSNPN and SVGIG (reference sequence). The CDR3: CAWEPRGAGDEQYF. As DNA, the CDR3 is TGTGCCTGGGAACCCCGGGGGGCAGGGGACGAGCAGTACTTC.

CDR3 amino acids: CASSTVQGRGANVLTF. CDR3 DNA sequence: TGTGCCAGTAGTACCGTACAGGGGAGAGGGGCCAACGTCCTGACTTTC. V gene TRBV19 combines with J gene TRBJ2-6; TRBD1 aligns across 7 bases. The CDR3 length is 16 residues. The V segment lost 4 bases and the J segment 4 bases; nucleotides outside the gene matches: 7. Germline CDR1 reads LNHDA; CDR2 reads SQIVND (reference sequence).

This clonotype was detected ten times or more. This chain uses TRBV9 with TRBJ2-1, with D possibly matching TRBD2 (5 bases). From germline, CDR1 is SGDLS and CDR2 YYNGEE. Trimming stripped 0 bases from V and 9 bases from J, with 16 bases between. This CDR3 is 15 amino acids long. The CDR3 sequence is CASSVGGSQEVEQFF. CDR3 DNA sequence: TGTGCCAGCAGCGTAGGCGGGTCCCAGGAAGTTGAGCAGTTCTTC.

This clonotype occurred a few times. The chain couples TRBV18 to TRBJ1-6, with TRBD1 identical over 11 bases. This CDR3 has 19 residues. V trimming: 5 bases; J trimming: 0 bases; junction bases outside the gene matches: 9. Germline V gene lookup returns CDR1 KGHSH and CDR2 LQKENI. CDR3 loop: CASSLGQGVQSSYNSPLHF. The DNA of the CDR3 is TGTGCCAGCTCATTGGGACAGGGGGTCCAAAGCTCCTATAATTCACCCCTCCACTTT.

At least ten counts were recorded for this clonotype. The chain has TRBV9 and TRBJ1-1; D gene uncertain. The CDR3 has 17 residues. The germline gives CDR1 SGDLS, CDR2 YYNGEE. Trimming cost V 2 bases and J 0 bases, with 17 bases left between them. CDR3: CASSVDPNKGMNTEAFF. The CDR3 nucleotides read TGTGCCAGCAGCGTCGACCCCAATAAGGGAATGAACACTGAAGCTTTCTTT.

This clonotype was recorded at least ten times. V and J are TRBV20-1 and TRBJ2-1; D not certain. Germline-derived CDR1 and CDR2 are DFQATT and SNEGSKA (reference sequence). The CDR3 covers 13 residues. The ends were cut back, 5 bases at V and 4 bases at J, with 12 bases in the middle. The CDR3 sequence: CSADPTGYNEQFF. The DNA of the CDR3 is TGCAGTGCTGACCCGACTGGGTACAATGAGCAGTTCTTC.